In its sample, the clone carrying this T cell receptor (beta chain) was seen once. This sample is part of a study of T cell changes during pregnancy in multiple sclerosis. Trimming at V came to 0 bases and at J to 4 bases, leaving 3 bases not matched to a gene. Germline CDR1 and CDR2: SGDLS and YYNGEE. This CDR3 comprises 16 residues. Method: immunoSEQ multiplex PCR; TCRdb's copy keeps in-frame clones and lacks some. The sample lists some 94,000 clones, 80% to 95% occurring once. The chain recombines TRBV9 with TRBJ2-2, with TRBD2 matching over 10 bases. The sequence derives from a female donor with multiple sclerosis, enrolled in a pregnancy study. The sequencing here drew on peripheral blood, taken in the first trimester of pregnancy. For the CDR3, the DNA is TGTGCCAGCAGCGTAGGGCTAGCGGGAGTCACCGGGGAGCTGTTTTTT. It yields the protein CASSVGLAGVTGELFF. Full variable domain (outside the CDR3, taken from reference TRBV9 and TRBJ2-2): DSGVTQTPKHLITATGQRVTLRCSPRSGDLSVYWYQQSLDQGLQFLIQYYNGEERAKGNILERFSAQQFPDLHSELNLSSLELGDSALYFCASSVGLAGVTGELFFGEGSRLTVL.